The present T cell receptor (beta chain) was sequenced within a study of blood T cells in healthy people across ages. Germline V gives CDR1 DFQATT, CDR2 SNEGSKA (reference sequence). The CDR3 covers 17 residues. Trimming left V 0 bases short and J 6 bases short, with 23 bases between. Combining a sample-barcoded 5' primer with a J-beta primer mix, a second PCR ran for 7 to 11 cycles. TCRdb called the 5' RACE reads again in MiXCR, with one record for every CDR3 protein. The profile shows about 1.5 million distinct CDR3 sequences, approximately 43% of them singletons. Study conclusions and caveats: Significant beta diversity loss was already apparent by age about 39, declining roughly linearly.

Remarks on this clonotype: What it binds is not known.

The sequence derives from a young woman in good health. Sequenced input: blood. The chain is built from TRBV20-1 and TRBJ1-2; D remains unclear. The CDR3 is CSARDLGRKAVDDGYTF. In DNA form, the CDR3 reads TGCAGTGCTAGAGATCTCGGACGGAAGGCTGTGGACGATGGCTACACCTTC.